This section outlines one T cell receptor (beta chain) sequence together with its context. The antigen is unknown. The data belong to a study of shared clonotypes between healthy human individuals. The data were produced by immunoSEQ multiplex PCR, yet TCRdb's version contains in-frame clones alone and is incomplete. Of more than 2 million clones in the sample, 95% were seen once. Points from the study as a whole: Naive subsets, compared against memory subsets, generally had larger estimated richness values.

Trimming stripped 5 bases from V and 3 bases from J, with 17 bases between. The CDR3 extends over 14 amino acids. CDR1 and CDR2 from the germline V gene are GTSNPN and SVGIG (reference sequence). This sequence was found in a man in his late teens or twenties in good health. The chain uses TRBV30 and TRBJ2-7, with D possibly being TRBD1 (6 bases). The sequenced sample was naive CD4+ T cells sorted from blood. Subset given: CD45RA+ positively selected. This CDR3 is CAWCYSGANYEQYF. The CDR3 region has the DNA TGTGCCTGGTGTTATTCAGGGGCGAACTACGAGCAGTACTTC.